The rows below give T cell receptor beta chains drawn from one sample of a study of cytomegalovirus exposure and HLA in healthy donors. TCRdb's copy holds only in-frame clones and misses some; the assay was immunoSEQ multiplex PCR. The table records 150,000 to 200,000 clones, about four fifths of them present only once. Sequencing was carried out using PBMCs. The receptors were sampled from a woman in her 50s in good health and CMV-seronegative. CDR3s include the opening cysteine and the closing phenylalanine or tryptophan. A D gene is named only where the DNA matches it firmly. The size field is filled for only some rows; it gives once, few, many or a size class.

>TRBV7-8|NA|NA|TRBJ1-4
CASSLVGRSNEKLFF
TGTGCCAGCAGCTTAGTAGGGAGGAGTAATGAAAAACTGTTTTTT
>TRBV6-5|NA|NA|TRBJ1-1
CASANQGNSAEAFF
TGTGCCAGCGCAAATCAGGGGAATTCGGCTGAAGCTTTCTTT
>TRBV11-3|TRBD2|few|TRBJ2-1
CASSLGQLAGGPDEQFF
TGTGCCAGCAGCTTAGGTCAACTAGCGGGAGGGCCGGATGAGCAGTTCTTC
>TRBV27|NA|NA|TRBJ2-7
CASSPYPPKQGTEQYF
TGTGCCAGCAGTCCGTATCCGCCGAAACAGGGAACCGAGCAGTACTTC
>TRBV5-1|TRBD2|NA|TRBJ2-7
CASTLGGGGTYEQYF
TGCGCCAGCACCCTGGGCGGGGGAGGGACCTACGAGCAGTACTTC
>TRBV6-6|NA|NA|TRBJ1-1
CASSPRGGWTEAFF
TGTGCCAGCAGCCCCCGGGGGGGGTGGACTGAAGCTTTCTTT
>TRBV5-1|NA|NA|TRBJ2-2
CASSSRGALTGELFF
TGCGCCAGCAGCAGCCGGGGGGCCCTGACCGGGGAGCTGTTTTTT
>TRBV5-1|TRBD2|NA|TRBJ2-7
CASSLAARSSGISYEQYF
TGCGCCAGCAGCTTGGCGGCGAGATCTAGCGGGATATCCTACGAGCAGTACTTC
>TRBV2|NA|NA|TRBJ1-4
CASSAGFEKLFF
TGTGCCAGCAGTGCGGGATTTGAAAAACTGTTTTTT
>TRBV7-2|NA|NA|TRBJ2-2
CASSLAQLELFF
TGTGCCAGCAGCTTAGCTCAGTTAGAGCTGTTTTTT
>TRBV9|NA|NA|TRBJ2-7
CASSVAQGRSEQYF
TGTGCCAGCAGCGTAGCACAGGGAAGGTCCGAGCAGTACTTC
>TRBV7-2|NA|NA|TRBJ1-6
CASSLLGHNNSPLHF
TGTGCCAGCAGCTTATTGGGACATAATAATTCCCCCCTCCACTTT
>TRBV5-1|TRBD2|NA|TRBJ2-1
CASSLPPGLAGVGNEQFF
TGCGCCAGCAGCTTGCCGCCGGGACTAGCGGGAGTCGGGAATGAGCAGTTCTTC
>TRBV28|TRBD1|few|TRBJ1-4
CASSPGQDVNEKLFF
TGTGCCAGCAGTCCGGGACAGGACGTTAATGAAAAACTGTTTTTT
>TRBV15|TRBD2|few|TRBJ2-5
CATSRDRGPGGKQETQYF
TGTGCCACCAGCAGAGATAGAGGGCCGGGGGGGAAGCAAGAGACCCAGTACTTC
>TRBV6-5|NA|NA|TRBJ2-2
CASSSGAVTGELFF
TGTGCCAGCAGCTCCGGAGCCGTGACCGGGGAGCTGTTTTTT
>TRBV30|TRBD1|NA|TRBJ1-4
CAWRDRGRKDEKLFF
TGTGCCTGGAGGGACAGGGGGCGTAAGGATGAAAAACTGTTTTTT
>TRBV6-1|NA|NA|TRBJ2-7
CASSDRDTYEQYF
TGTGCCAGCAGTGACAGGGACACCTACGAGCAGTACTTC